One sample yielded the 5 T cell receptor beta chains listed below, sequenced in a study of neurological immune-mediated disorders. Each CDR3 protein gets one entry after TCRdb re-called the 5' RACE reads with MiXCR. The sample lists tens of thousands of distinct CDR3 sequences; around 3.3% were seen once. Sequenced: PBMCs. Receptors originate from a middle-aged man with multiple sclerosis.

This clonotype has at least ten counts. The J gene is TRBJ2-1, the V gene TRBV18; D not resolved. V lost 3 bases and J lost 6, with 6 bases in between. The CDR3 is 12 residues long. Germline-derived CDR1 and CDR2 are KGHSH and LQKENI. The CDR3 region has the DNA TGTGCCAGCTCACCCGGCAGCAATGAGCAGTTCTTC. It is translated as CASSPGSNEQFF.

Many counts were recorded for this clonotype. The chain links TRBV14 to TRBJ2-3; 7 bases are a match to TRBD2. The CDR3 has 13 residues. The germline V gene has CDR1 SGHDN and CDR2 FVKESK. Germline trimming cut 8 bases from V and 3 bases from J; bases unmatched to any gene: 5. CDR3 in amino acids: CASCRLATDTQYF. CDR3 DNA: TGTGCCAGCTGTAGACTAGCAACAGATACGCAGTATTTT. Based on the CDR3 plus reference TRBV14 and TRBJ2-3, the full variable domain is EAGVTQFPSHSVIEKGQTVTLRCDPISGHDNLYWYRRVMGKEIKFLLHFVKESKQDESGMPNNRFLAERTGGTYSTLKVQPAELEDSGVYFCASCRLATDTQYFGPGTRLTVL.

As regards this clonotype: A clone one base away is much larger, so this may be a read error. Lacking the conserved final phenylalanine or tryptophan, this CDR3 likely reflects a read error. V and J are TRBV20-1 and TRBJ2-3; the D gene could be TRBD1 or TRBD2 (5 bases each). The CDR3 length is 14 residues. The V gene lost 2 bases and the J gene lost 2 bases, with 11 bases spanning the gap. Germline CDR1 is DFQATT and CDR2 is SNEGSKA (reference sequence). This CDR3 is CSARRGVLTDTQYS. The CDR3, as DNA: TGCAGTGCTAGAAGAGGGGTACTCACAGATACGCAGTATTCT.

This clonotype was seen ten or more times. This rearrangement joins TRBV10-3 to TRBJ2-1; maybe TRBD1 (5 bases). Germline CDR1 ENHRY, CDR2 SYGVKD. V lost 2 bases and J lost 3, with 11 bases in between. CDR3 length equals 15 residues. The CDR3 here is CAISERQGGYNEQFF. CDR3 nucleotides: TGTGCCATCAGTGAGCGGCAGGGTGGCTACAATGAGCAGTTCTTC.

Comment on this clonotype: This sequence may be a read error, since a much larger clone differs from it by one base. J is TRBJ2-5 and V is TRBV2; D is undetermined. The ends were cut back, 7 bases at V and 4 bases at J, with 7 bases in the middle. Germline V gene sequence: CDR1 SNHLY, CDR2 FYNNEI. This CDR3 has 11 amino acids. The CDR3 loop reads CASMESETQYF. In DNA, the CDR3 is TGTGCCAGCATGGAATCAGAGACCCAGTACTTC.